The TCR beta chain described here comes from a study of cytomegalovirus exposure and HLA in healthy donors. This clone appeared once. Its specificity is not known. V was clipped by 3 bases and J by 3 bases; unmatched bases: 7. The CDR3 runs 15 residues. Germline-derived CDR1 and CDR2 are MGHRA and YSYEKL. PCR was performed using 60 Vbeta and 13 Jbeta primers. Clones were read by immunoSEQ multiplex PCR, and TCRdb kept only the in-frame ones, dropping some. The sample yields 200,000 or so clones, roughly three quarters seen once. Study-wide points: Later analysis revealed greater clonal expansion in HLA-associated TCR beta chains than in equally common others. Likely technical artifact: a cluster of highly shared sequence variants. As a later analysis revealed, the rate of TCR association differed by HLA locus, with DRB1 most and HLA-C fewest.

This TCR came from a male donor in good health and CMV-seropositive. The specimen sequenced was PBMCs. This chain links TRBV4-1 with TRBJ1-2, with 7 bases that match TRBD1. The CDR3 nucleotides read TGCGCCAGCAGCCAGCACAGGGGCTTGGACTATGGCTACACCTTC. This sequence encodes CASSQHRGLDYGYTF.